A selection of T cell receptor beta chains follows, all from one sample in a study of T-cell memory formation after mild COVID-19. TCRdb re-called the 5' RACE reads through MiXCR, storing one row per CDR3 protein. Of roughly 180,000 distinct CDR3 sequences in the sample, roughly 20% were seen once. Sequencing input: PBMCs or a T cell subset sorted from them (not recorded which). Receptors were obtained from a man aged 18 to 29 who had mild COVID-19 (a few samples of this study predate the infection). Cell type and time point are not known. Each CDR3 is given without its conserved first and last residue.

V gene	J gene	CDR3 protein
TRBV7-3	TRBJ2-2	ASSYTGTSLFSGELF
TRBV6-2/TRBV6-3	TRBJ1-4	ASVSRLNLGKLF
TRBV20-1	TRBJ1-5	SAWGGDQPQH
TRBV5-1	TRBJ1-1	ASTRGTGGRVNTEAF
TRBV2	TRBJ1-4	ASSRDYNEKLF
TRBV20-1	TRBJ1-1	SARVRRDSGVEAF
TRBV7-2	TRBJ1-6	ASSLAQGRYNSPLH
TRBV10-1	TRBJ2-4	ASSVGMGNIQY
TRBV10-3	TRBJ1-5	AISEGVSNQPQH
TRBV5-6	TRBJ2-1	ASNEPGNEQF
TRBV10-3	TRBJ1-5	AISEGREQPQH
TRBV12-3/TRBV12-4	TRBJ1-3	ASILRVDKSSSGNTIY
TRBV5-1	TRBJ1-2	ASSLGRDYGYT
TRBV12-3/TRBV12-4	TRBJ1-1	ASSRLREAF
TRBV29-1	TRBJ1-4	SVEVAAASEKLF
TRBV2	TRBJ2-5	ASNLARSYQETQY
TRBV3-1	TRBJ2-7	ASSHTSYEQY
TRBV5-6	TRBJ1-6	ASSLGKGRLASLH
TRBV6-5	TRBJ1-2	ASGDYFHGYT
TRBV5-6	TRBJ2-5	ASSRPGSGPETQY
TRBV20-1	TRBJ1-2	SARDGLQPNYGYT
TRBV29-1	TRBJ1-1	SVEGGAGTEAF
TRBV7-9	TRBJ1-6	ASREDSRNSPLH
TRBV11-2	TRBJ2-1	ASSFVGTSGGTYNEQF
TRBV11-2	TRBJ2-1	ASSSPGNNEQF
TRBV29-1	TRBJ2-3	SVEDLVATDTQY
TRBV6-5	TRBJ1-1	ASITGTKAF
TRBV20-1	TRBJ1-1	SASGGASTEAF
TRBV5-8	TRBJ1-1	ASSLNLDTEAF
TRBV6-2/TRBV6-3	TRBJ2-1	ASWGGNEQF
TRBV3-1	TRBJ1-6	ASSPTWPDRSPLH
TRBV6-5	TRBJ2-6	ASSQPVAGGLYSGANVLT
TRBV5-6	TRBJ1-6	ASSSHGEVH
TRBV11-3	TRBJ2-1	ASSLGTSLNNEQF
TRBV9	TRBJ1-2	ASSADRAYGYT
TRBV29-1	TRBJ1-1	SVGTEAF
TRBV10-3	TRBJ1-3	AISDTGKTGNTIY
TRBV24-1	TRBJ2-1	ATSDLGGGEQF
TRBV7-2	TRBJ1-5	ASSLFNQPQH
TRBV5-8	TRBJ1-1	ASSSYRNTQATEAF
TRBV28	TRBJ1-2	ASSPLDRSYGYT
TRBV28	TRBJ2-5	ASSRVRETQY
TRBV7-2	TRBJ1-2	ASSRDRYYGYT
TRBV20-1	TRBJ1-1	SARDSLTEAF
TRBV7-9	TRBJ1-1	ASSKAAAETEAF